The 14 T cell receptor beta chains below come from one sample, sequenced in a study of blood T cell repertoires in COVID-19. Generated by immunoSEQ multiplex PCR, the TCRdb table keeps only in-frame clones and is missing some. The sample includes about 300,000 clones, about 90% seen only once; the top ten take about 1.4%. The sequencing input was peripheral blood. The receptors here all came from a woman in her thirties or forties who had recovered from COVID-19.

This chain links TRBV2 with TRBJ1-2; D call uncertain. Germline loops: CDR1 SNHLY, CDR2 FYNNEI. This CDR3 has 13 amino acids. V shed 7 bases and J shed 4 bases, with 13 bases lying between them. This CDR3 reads CASNQERPYGYTF. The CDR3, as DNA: TGTGCCAGCAACCAAGAGCGGCCCTATGGCTACACCTTC.

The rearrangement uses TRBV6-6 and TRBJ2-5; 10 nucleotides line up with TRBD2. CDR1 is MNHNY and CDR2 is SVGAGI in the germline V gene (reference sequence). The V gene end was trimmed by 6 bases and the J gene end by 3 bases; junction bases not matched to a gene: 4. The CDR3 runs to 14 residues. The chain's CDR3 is CASRASGGEETQYF. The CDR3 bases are TGTGCCAGCAGGGCTAGCGGGGGTGAAGAGACCCAGTACTTC.

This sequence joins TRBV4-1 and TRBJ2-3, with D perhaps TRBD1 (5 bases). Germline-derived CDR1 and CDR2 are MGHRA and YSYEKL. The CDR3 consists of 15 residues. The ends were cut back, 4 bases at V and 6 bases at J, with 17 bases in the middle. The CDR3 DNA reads TGCGCCAGCAGCCTCGTGTGGGGCCAGGAGGATACGCAGTATTTT. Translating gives CASSLVWGQEDTQYF.

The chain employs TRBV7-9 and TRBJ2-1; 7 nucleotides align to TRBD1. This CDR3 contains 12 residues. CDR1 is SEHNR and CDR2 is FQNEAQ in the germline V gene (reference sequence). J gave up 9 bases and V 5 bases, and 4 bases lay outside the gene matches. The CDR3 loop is CASSLQGREQFF. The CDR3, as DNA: TGTGCCAGCAGCCTACAGGGGCGTGAGCAGTTCTTC.

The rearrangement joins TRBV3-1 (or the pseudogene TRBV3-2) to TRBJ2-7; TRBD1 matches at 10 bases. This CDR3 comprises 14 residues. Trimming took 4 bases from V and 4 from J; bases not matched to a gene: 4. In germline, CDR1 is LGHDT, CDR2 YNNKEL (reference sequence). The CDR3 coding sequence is TGTGCCAGCAGCCTCGGGACAGGGGTGTACGAGCAGTACTTC. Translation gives CASSLGTGVYEQYF.

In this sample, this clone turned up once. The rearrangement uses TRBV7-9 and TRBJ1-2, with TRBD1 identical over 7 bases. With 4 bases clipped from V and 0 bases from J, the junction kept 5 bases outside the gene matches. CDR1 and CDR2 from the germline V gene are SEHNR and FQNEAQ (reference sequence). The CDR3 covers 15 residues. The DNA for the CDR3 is TGTGCCAGCAGCTACTGGGACAGAGCTAACTATGGCTACACCTTC. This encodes CASSYWDRANYGYTF.

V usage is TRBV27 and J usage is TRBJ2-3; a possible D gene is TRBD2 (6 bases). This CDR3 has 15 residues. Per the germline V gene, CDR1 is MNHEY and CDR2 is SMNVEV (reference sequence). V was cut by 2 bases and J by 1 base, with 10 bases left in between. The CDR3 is CASSLMPGGTDTQYF. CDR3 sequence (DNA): TGTGCCAGCAGTTTAATGCCGGGGGGCACAGATACGCAGTATTTT.

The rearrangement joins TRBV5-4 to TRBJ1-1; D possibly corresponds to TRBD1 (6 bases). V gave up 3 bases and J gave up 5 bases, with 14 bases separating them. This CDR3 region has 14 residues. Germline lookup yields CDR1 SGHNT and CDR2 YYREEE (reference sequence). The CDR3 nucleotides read TGTGCCAGCAGCTGGGAGCAGGGGAGAACTGAAGCTTTCTTT. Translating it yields CASSWEQGRTEAFF.

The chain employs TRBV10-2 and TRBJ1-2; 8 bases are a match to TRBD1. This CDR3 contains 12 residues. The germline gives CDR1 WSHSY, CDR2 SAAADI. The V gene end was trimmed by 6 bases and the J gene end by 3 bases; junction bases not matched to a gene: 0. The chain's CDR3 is CASRTGDYGYTF. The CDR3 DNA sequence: TGCGCCAGCAGGACAGGGGACTATGGCTACACCTTC.

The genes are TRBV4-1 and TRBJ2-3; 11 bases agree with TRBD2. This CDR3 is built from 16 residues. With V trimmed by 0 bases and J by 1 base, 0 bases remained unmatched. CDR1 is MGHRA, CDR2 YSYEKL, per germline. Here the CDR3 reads CASSQELAGGTDTQYF. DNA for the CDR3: TGCGCCAGCAGCCAAGAACTAGCGGGGGGCACAGATACGCAGTATTTT.

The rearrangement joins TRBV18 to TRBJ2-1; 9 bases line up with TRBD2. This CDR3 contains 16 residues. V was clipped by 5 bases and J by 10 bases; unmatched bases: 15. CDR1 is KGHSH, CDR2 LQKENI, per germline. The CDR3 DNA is TGTGCCAGCTCATCACAAAGCGGGGGGACCGGAGGGGAGCAGTTCTTC. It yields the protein CASSSQSGGTGGEQFF.

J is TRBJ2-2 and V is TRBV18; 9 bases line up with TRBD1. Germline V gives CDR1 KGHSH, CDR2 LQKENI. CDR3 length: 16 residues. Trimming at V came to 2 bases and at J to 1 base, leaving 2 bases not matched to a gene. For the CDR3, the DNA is TGTGCCAGCTCACCATGGGGACAGGGGAACACCGGGGAGCTGTTTTTT. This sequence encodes CASSPWGQGNTGELFF.

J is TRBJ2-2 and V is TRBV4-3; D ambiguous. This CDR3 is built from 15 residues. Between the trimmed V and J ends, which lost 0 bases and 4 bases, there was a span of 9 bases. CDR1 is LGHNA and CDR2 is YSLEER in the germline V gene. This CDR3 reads CASSQEFRGTGELFF. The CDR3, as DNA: TGCGCCAGCAGCCAAGAATTCAGAGGCACCGGGGAGCTGTTTTTT.

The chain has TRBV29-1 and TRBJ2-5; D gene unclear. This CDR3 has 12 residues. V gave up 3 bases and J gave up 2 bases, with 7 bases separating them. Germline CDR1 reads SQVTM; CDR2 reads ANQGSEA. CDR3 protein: CSVDSRQETQYF. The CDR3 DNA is TGCAGCGTTGACTCGAGGCAAGAGACCCAGTACTTC.